The clone carrying this T cell receptor (beta chain) has a count of ten or more. Its matching antigen is unknown. Time point meaning: longitudinal time-point 2. V lost 0 bases, J lost 0 bases, and 17 bases lay in between. The length of the CDR3 is 18 residues. Germline lookup yields CDR1 DFQATT and CDR2 SNEGSKA (reference sequence). 5'RACE with 10-nucleotide random UMIs produced the cDNA. TCRdb fed the 5' RACE reads into MiXCR, producing one record per CDR3 protein. This table holds about 80,000 distinct CDR3 sequences, 5% to 6% found once. This record comes from a study of neurological immune-mediated disorders. Study-wide findings and caveats: Across subjects, expanded clones had no CDR3 amino acid sequences in common, pointing to private repertoires in all groups. As far as clinical or MRI features were concerned, none was associated with the multiple sclerosis repertoire cluster.

This TCR derives from a woman aged 55-70 years with multiple sclerosis. The chain carries TRBV20-1 and TRBJ1-4; D remains ambiguous. The sequenced sample consisted of PBMCs. The CDR3 DNA sequence: TGCAGTGCTAGAGATCTCGGAACAGCATTTGCAACTAATGAAAAACTGTTTTTT. It codes for CSARDLGTAFATNEKLFF.